This TCR beta chain originates from a study of cytomegalovirus exposure and HLA in healthy donors. As to this clone: Its antigen is still unknown.

Germline V gene sequence: CDR1 PRHDT, CDR2 FYEKMQ (reference sequence). V shed 5 bases and J 4 bases; nucleotides not matched to a gene: 7. This CDR3 has 14 residues. The PCR was carried out with 60 Vbeta primers and 13 Jbeta primers. Repertoires were generated with immunoSEQ multiplex PCR, while TCRdb's copy carries only in-frame clones and drops some. The repertoire holds about 160,000 clones, with roughly nine tenths as singletons. Whole-study findings and limits: Being productive about 87% or about 30% of the time was typical of most TCR beta V segments in an earlier analysis. Rare TCR sequences predominated, though certain public TCRs were found in many donors. The CMV antigen specificity of a few CMV-associated chains was confirmed through in vitro analysis.

The chain is built from TRBV13 and TRBJ2-7; 8 nucleotides align to TRBD1. The source of this sequence is a woman aged 25 to 39 in good health and CMV-seronegative. The specimen sequenced was PBMCs. Written as DNA, the CDR3 is TGTGCCAGCAGCCCCGGCAGGGGGCTTTACGAGCAGTACTTC. Its protein product is CASSPGRGLYEQYF.